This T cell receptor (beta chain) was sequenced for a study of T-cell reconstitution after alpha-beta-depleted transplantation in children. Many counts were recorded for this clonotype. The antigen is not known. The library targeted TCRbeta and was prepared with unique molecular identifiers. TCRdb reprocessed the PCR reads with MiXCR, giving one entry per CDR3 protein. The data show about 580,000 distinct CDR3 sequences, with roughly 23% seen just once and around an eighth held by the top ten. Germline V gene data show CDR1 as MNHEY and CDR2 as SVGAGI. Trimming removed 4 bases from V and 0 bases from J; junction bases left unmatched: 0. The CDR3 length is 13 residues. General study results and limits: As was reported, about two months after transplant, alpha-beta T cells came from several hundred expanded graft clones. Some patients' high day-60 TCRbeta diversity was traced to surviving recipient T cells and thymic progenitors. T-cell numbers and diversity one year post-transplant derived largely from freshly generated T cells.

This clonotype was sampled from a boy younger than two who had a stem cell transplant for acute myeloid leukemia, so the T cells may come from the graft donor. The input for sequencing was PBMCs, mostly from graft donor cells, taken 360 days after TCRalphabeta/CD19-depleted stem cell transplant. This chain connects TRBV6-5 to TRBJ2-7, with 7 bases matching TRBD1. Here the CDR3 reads CASSWDSSYEQYF. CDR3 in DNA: TGTGCCAGCAGTTGGGACAGCTCCTACGAGCAGTACTTC.